Reported below is one T cell receptor (beta chain). Profiling relied on immunoSEQ multiplex PCR, and the TCRdb table lists in-frame clones only, not all of them. Among roughly 130,000 clones, almost 85% were seen once, and the ten largest hold 5.5%. The data are from a study of blood T cell repertoires in COVID-19. The length of the CDR3 is 14 residues. CDR1 is PRHDT, CDR2 FYEKMQ, per germline (reference sequence). V was shortened by 10 bases and J by 3 bases, with 17 bases between the two germline ends. This TCR derives from a man aged 35-49 years with acute COVID-19. The chain recombines TRBV13 with TRBJ2-3; a possible D gene is TRBD2 (7 bases). Sequencing used PBMCs or T cells enriched from blood (not recorded which). The CDR3 sequence is CATGGGRLTDTQYF. CDR3 coding DNA: TGTGCCACTGGGGGGGGGCGATTAACAGATACGCAGTATTTT.